The sample holds many counts of the clone carrying this TCR beta chain. Its antigen is not identified. This specimen belongs to a study of T-cell reconstitution after alpha-beta-depleted transplantation in children. Study-level findings and limits: Elevated TCRbeta diversity at day 60 was traced, in some patients, to surviving recipient T cells and thymic progenitors. About two months after transplant, alpha-beta T cells reportedly came from several hundred expanded graft clones. Among T cells one year after transplant, newly produced cells accounted for most counts and diversity.

This CDR3 comprises 16 residues. The germline CDR1 and CDR2 sequences are MNHEY and SVGAGI. V lost 6 bases to trimming and J lost 1 base; unmatched junction nucleotides: 11. Unique molecular identifiers featured in how the TCRbeta library was prepared. TCRdb fed the PCR reads into MiXCR, producing one record per CDR3 protein. The table records roughly 30,000 distinct CDR3 sequences, 5.5% to 7% of them present only once. The J gene is TRBJ1-1, the V gene TRBV6-5; 7 bases match TRBD1. This material consisted of peripheral blood, taken 60 days after TCRalphabeta/CD19-depleted stem cell transplant. This receptor was taken from a child under two years old who had a stem cell transplant for acute myeloid leukemia, so the T cells may come from the graft donor. For the CDR3, the DNA is TGTGCCAGCAGAACAGGGGAAGGTGTTTGGAACACTGAAGCTTTCTTT. Its translation: CASRTGEGVWNTEAFF.